The following is a T cell receptor (beta chain) sequence with its context. Antigen: not known. The treatment was: roughly nine-day PBMC culture with coronavirus spike peptide pools or control peptides (ViraFEST assay). Peptide pool stimulation in ViraFEST expanded antigen-specific T cells, whose TCRs were then sequenced. The CDR3 is 14 residues long. V lost 5 bases and J 3 bases, leaving 13 bases between the germline ends. The germline V gene has CDR1 SGHAT and CDR2 FQNNGV. With the Oncomine TCR Beta short-read assay, DNA from cultured CD4+ T cells was sequenced. Via MiXCR, TCRdb re-called the PCR reads, giving one row per CDR3 protein. The data contain some 16,000 distinct CDR3 sequences, less than 60% of them singletons. This entry belongs to a study of vaccination and CD4 T cells after COVID-19. Study-level information: PCR on nasal swabs identified SARS-CoV-2 in convalescent patients, of whom roughly 9 were mild and one severe. Collection of post-vaccine samples followed dose two by a median approximately 69 days, spanning a range of 14 to 241. Study findings and constraints: The study found median SARS-CoV-2-reactive clonotypes rising from about 22 to 38, not significantly.

This TCR was recovered from a human donor who had recovered from COVID-19. The sample was CD4+ T cells from blood, cultured in vitro. V gene TRBV11-2 combines with J gene TRBJ1-1; unclear D gene. The CDR3 nucleotides are TGTGCCAGCAGCGTCGGACTGACTTACACTGAAGCTTTCTTT. Its translation is CASSVGLTYTEAFF.